This TCR beta chain was sequenced during a study of response to subunit inactivated influenza vaccine. V lost 7 bases and J lost 2; bases outside the gene matches: 7. The V gene's germline CDR1 is MDHEN and CDR2 SYDVKM. This CDR3 spans 16 amino acids. Each CDR3 protein is one row after TCRdb ran MiXCR on the RT-PCR reads. The data contain around 470,000 distinct CDR3 sequences, less than 7.5% of them seen just once; the ten biggest clones take up about an eighth. V gene TRBV28 combines with J gene TRBJ2-6, with 8 bases lining up with TRBD1. The sample was PBMCs from blood, taken 23 months after vaccination. This TCR derives from a man between 50 and 75 years old who received an inactivated influenza vaccine. CDR3 nucleotides: TGTGCCAGCACCACGACAGGGGAAGCTGGGGCCAACGTCCTGACTTTC. Translating gives CASTTTGEAGANVLTF.